One T cell receptor (beta chain) is described in this entry. The data are from a study of blood T cell repertoires in COVID-19. The overall study: Samples representing acute and convalescent COVID-19 were sourced from the United States, Italy and Spain. T cells, B-cell-depleted T cells, or PBMCs provided the cDNA or gDNA that served as material.

The CDR3 sequence is 14 residues long. CDR1 and CDR2 from the germline V gene are MNHEY and SMNVEV (reference sequence). V lost 5 bases, J lost 4 bases, and 12 bases lay in between. How the authors handled the data: Amplified reference gene primers provided the basis for estimating nucleated cell counts. Only in-frame clones appear in the TCRdb table, and some are missing; sequencing was by immunoSEQ multiplex PCR. The V and J calls and clone size are taken from that table; D and trimming were inferred from the DNA. The sample holds more than 250,000 clones, around 84% seen once. Study members were between about 18 and 95 years old and lived in 24 US regions.

The chain couples TRBV27 to TRBJ1-3, with D possibly matching TRBD1 (5 bases). Source material: PBMCs or T cells enriched from blood (not recorded which). The TCR comes from a woman aged 18-30 years who had recovered from COVID-19. CDR3 residues: CASSRRGYGNTIYF. In DNA, the CDR3 is TGTGCCAGCAGTCGGAGGGGCTACGGAAACACCATATATTTT.